A single sample gave rise to the 29 T cell receptor beta chains below, sequenced in a study of T-cell memory formation after mild COVID-19. TCRdb passed the 5' RACE reads through MiXCR, listing each CDR3 protein once. The data contain roughly 240,000 distinct CDR3 sequences, 15% of them seen just once; the ten biggest clones take up more than 2%. The sample taken for sequencing was PBMCs or a T cell subset sorted from them (not recorded which). The receptors were sampled from an adult woman who had mild COVID-19 (a few samples of this study predate the infection). Cell type and time point are not known.

This clonotype has a count of ten or more. The V gene is TRBV6-5, the J gene TRBJ1-1; TRBD1 matches 7 bases. CDR3 size: 15 residues. J gave up 6 bases and V 2 bases, and 9 bases lay outside the gene matches. Germline V gives CDR1 MNHEY, CDR2 SVGAGI. CDR3 nucleotide sequence: TGTGCCAGCAGTTACGGCGACAGGGAAGCCGCTGAAGCTTTCTTT. Translation: CASSYGDREAAEAFF.

This clonotype has more than one count but fewer than ten. The V and J genes are TRBV12-3 or TRBV12-4 and TRBJ1-1; the D gene is possibly TRBD1 (5 bases). The CDR3 has 15 residues. Trimming pared 6 bases from V and 0 bases from J, leaving 14 bases between. The CDR3: CASSKRDGLNTEAFF. Here the CDR3 DNA reads TGTGCCAGCAGCAAAAGGGACGGACTGAACACTGAAGCTTTCTTT.

The rearrangement uses TRBV5-1 and TRBJ1-1; no clear D gene. Trimming took 7 bases from V and 0 from J, leaving 10 bases between them. This CDR3 has 13 amino acids. Germline CDR1 SGHRS, CDR2 YFSETQ. This CDR3 is CASQDPVNTEAFF. The CDR3 DNA reads TGCGCCAGCCAAGACCCGGTGAACACTGAAGCTTTCTTT.

The CDR3 region is CASQGESIMSIQYF. The DNA of the CDR3 is TGTGCCAGCCAGGGGGAGAGCATCATGAGCATTCAGTACTTC. V gene TRBV19 combines with J gene TRBJ2-4; 7 bases line up with TRBD1. From germline, CDR1 is LNHDA and CDR2 SQIVND (reference sequence). The CDR3 has 14 amino acids. Trimming took 9 bases from V and 9 from J; bases not matched to a gene: 14.

The gene calls are TRBV12-3 or TRBV12-4 and TRBJ1-2, with D possibly being TRBD1 (6 bases). Trimming left V 6 bases short and J 3 bases short, with 14 bases between. This CDR3 contains 14 residues. CDR3 DNA: TGTGCCAGCAGCCTGGACAGCTCTTACTATGGCTACACCTTC. Translated: CASSLDSSYYGYTF.

This chain connects TRBV18 to TRBJ2-7; 9 bases map to TRBD1. CDR1 is KGHSH and CDR2 is LQKENI in the germline V gene. J was trimmed by 3 bases and V by 5 bases; bases with no gene match: 5. The CDR3 runs to 14 residues. CDR3 coding DNA: TGTGCCAGCTCATCCGGGACAGGGTTCTACGAGCAGTACTTC. It specifies CASSSGTGFYEQYF.

This clonotype was seen only a few times. The V call is TRBV15, the J call TRBJ2-7; D is undetermined. Germline assignment: CDR1 LNHNV and CDR2 YYDKDF (reference sequence). The CDR3 contains 14 residues. V was trimmed by 2 bases and J by 3 bases, leaving 11 bases between them. The CDR3 region is CATSRKLGSYEQYF. The CDR3 region has the DNA TGTGCCACCAGCAGAAAGCTCGGAAGCTACGAGCAGTACTTC.

This clonotype was counted many times. The chain recombines TRBV19 with TRBJ2-7, with unresolved D. The germline V and J ends were trimmed by 5 bases and 0 bases, with 14 bases remaining between them. The germline V gene encodes CDR1 LNHDA and CDR2 SQIVND (reference sequence). The CDR3 contains 15 residues. The chain's CDR3 is CASSSVQDSSYEQYF. CDR3 coding DNA: TGTGCCAGTAGTTCCGTTCAGGATTCCTCCTACGAGCAGTACTTC.

The chain has TRBV12-3 or TRBV12-4 and TRBJ1-5, with D uncertain. This CDR3 has 13 residues. Trimming took 5 bases from V and 7 from J, leaving 12 bases between them. CDR3 residues: CASSPNLGQPQHF. For the CDR3, the DNA is TGTGCCAGCAGTCCCAACCTGGGACAGCCCCAGCATTTT.

The table lists this clonotype with many counts. The chain employs TRBV12-3 or TRBV12-4 and TRBJ1-1; 8 positions match TRBD1. The CDR3 runs to 16 residues. After removal of 3 bases from V and 3 bases from J, the junction contained 9 bases not matched to a gene. The CDR3: CASSFGVGTGDTEAFF. The CDR3 DNA follows: TGTGCCAGCAGTTTTGGGGTGGGGACAGGCGACACTGAAGCTTTCTTT.

The chain recombines TRBV15 with TRBJ2-7; D unresolved. Trimming took off 3 bases at V and 6 bases at J, with 27 bases between the two ends. The CDR3 runs 18 residues. Germline CDR1 reads LNHNV; CDR2 reads YYDKDF (reference sequence). CDR3: CATSREKATGQFYVEQYF. CDR3 coding DNA: TGTGCCACCAGCAGGGAGAAGGCAACTGGGCAATTCTACGTCGAGCAGTACTTC.

The chain is built from TRBV27 and TRBJ1-5, with D possibly TRBD1 on 6 matching bases. Germline V lookup: CDR1 MNHEY, CDR2 SMNVEV (reference sequence). V was trimmed by 5 bases and J by 9 bases, leaving 14 bases between them. CDR3 size: 13 residues. Written as DNA, the CDR3 is TGTGCCAGCAGTCCCCTTCAGGGGCGGCCCCAGCATTTT. Translating gives CASSPLQGRPQHF.

The chain has TRBV5-1 and TRBJ2-3; possibly TRBD2 for D (5 bases). The V end lost 1 base, the J end lost 4 bases, and 10 bases lay between the germline ends. The CDR3 loop spans 14 amino acids. CDR1 is SGHRS, CDR2 YFSETQ, per germline. CDR3 nucleotide sequence: TGCGCCAGCAGCTTGCTTCCTAGCCCAGATACGCAGTATTTT. Its translation: CASSLLPSPDTQYF.

This clonotype appeared many times. J is TRBJ2-3 and V is TRBV7-3; TRBD2 aligns across 9 bases. Germline V gives CDR1 SGHTA, CDR2 FQGTGA. The CDR3 is 17 amino acids. The V and J ends lost 0 bases and 2 bases, in that order; junction bases with no gene match: 6. CDR3 loop: CASSLTKGGRATDTQYF. The CDR3 DNA reads as TGTGCCAGCAGCTTAACTAAGGGCGGGAGGGCCACAGATACGCAGTATTTT.

V gene TRBV5-1 combines with J gene TRBJ2-1, with TRBD2 matching over 7 bases. The trim removed 0 bases at V and 13 bases at J, leaving 7 bases unmatched. The CDR3 runs 13 residues. From germline, CDR1 is SGHRS and CDR2 YFSETQ. This CDR3 reads CASSLAVAGAQFF. The CDR3 DNA follows: TGCGCCAGCAGCTTGGCCGTCGCGGGAGCACAGTTCTTC. Looking up the rest from reference TRBV5-1 and TRBJ2-1 gives the full variable domain: KAGVTQTPRYLIKTRGQQVTLSCSPISGHRSVSWYQQTPGQGLQFLFEYFSETQRNKGNFPGRFSGRQFSNSRSEMNVSTLELGDSALYLCASSLAVAGAQFFGPGTRLTVL.

This clonotype was seen a handful of times. The chain joins TRBV25-1 to TRBJ1-3, with D maybe TRBD1 (5 bases). The ends were cut back, 4 bases at V and 4 bases at J, with 11 bases in the middle. Germline V lookup: CDR1 MGHDK, CDR2 SYGVNS. This CDR3 is 14 amino acids long. The CDR3 loop reads CASSAPGLGNTIYF. The CDR3 bases are TGTGCCAGCAGTGCGCCGGGACTCGGAAACACCATATATTTT.

This clonotype was observed at least ten times. This chain connects TRBV5-1 to TRBJ1-2; tentatively, D is TRBD1 (5 bases). V lost 4 bases, J lost 1 base, and 8 bases lay in between. The CDR3 totals 13 residues. Looked up from germline, CDR1 is SGHRS and CDR2 is YFSETQ. The CDR3 DNA follows: TGCGCCAGCAGCCCACAGGTTAACTATGGCTACACCTTC. Translating it yields CASSPQVNYGYTF.

This clonotype showed up just a few times. V and J are TRBV4-1 and TRBJ1-5; TRBD1 is a possible D gene (5 bases). The CDR3 consists of 15 residues. Germline V CDR1 and CDR2: MGHRA, YSYEKL. Trimming cost V 4 bases and J 4 bases, with 14 bases left between them. CDR3 loop: CASSPPAEGNQPQHF. The CDR3 nucleotides read TGCGCCAGCAGCCCTCCGGCCGAGGGGAATCAGCCCCAGCATTTT.

The rearrangement links TRBV20-1 to TRBJ2-3, with D unclear. The CDR3 is made up of 14 amino acids. Trimming left V 6 bases short and J 0 bases short, with 13 bases between. Germline CDR1 reads DFQATT; CDR2 reads SNEGSKA (reference sequence). In DNA form, the CDR3 reads TGCAGTGCCCGAGATTGGGGAAGCACAGATACGCAGTATTTT. Its protein product is CSARDWGSTDTQYF.

Worth noting for this clonotype: Germline and junction disagree at one end, which may indicate a read error. V usage is TRBV7-7 and J usage is TRBJ2-7, with D possibly matching TRBD2 (5 bases). Per germline, CDR1 SSHAT and CDR2 FNYEAQ (reference sequence). CDR3 length: 14 residues. CDR3 protein: CASSPSGGSYEQYF. The DNA of the CDR3 is TGTGCTAGCAGCCCCTCTGGCGGGTCCTACGAGCAGTACTTC.

The sample holds many counts of this clonotype. DNA of the CDR3: TGTGCCAGCAGCTCCCCAGGACAGGGCCAATCCTACAATGAGCAGTTCTTC. It is translated as CASSSPGQGQSYNEQFF. The rearrangement uses TRBV7-2 and TRBJ2-1; 8 bases line up with TRBD1. Germline lookup yields CDR1 SGHTA and CDR2 FQGNSA. The CDR3 length is 17 residues. V shed 4 bases and J 1 base; nucleotides not matched to a gene: 9.

The chain is built from TRBV20-1 and TRBJ2-5; D call uncertain. Trimming shortened V by 3 bases and J by 5 bases, and 7 bases separated the two germline ends. The CDR3 has 11 residues. Germline V gives CDR1 DFQATT, CDR2 SNEGSKA (reference sequence). CDR3 nucleotides: TGCAGTGCTAGGTTTCAGGAGACCCAGTACTTC. Its protein product is CSARFQETQYF.

This clonotype was counted many times. The chain links TRBV7-2 to TRBJ2-4, with D possibly being TRBD1 (6 bases). Germline V gene data show CDR1 as SGHTA and CDR2 as FQGNSA. The CDR3 is 15 amino acids. V dropped 6 bases and J dropped 7 bases, with 19 bases sitting between them. CDR3 region: CASSIQNRDGNIQYF. Written as DNA, the CDR3 is TGTGCCAGCAGTATACAAAACAGGGATGGGAACATTCAGTACTTC.

The V call is TRBV20-1, the J call TRBJ2-3; tentatively, D is TRBD2 (6 bases). The germline V gene has CDR1 DFQATT and CDR2 SNEGSKA (reference sequence). The V and J ends lost 3 bases and 2 bases respectively, with 12 bases between them. The length of the CDR3 is 14 residues. The CDR3 loop reads CSARRDSATDTQYF. Written as DNA, the CDR3 is TGCAGTGCTAGGCGGGACTCCGCCACAGATACGCAGTATTTT.

In this sample, this clonotype turned up a few times. The chain is built from TRBV18 and TRBJ1-2, with D unresolved. The CDR3 runs to 15 residues. Germline lookup yields CDR1 KGHSH and CDR2 LQKENI. The V gene lost 2 bases and the J gene lost 0 bases, with 10 bases spanning the gap. CDR3 coding DNA: TGTGCCAGCTCACCAGGGCGGAGAGCTAACTATGGCTACACCTTC. It encodes CASSPGRRANYGYTF.

This clonotype has ten or more counts. This chain joins TRBV7-2 and TRBJ2-7, with TRBD1 matching 10 bases. CDR1 is SGHTA, CDR2 FQGNSA, per germline. V lost 3 bases and J lost 6; bases outside the gene matches: 2. The CDR3 spans 13 residues. The DNA of the CDR3 is TGTGCCAGCAGCTTTCGGACAGGGGGCGAGCAGTACTTC. This codes for CASSFRTGGEQYF.

The chain recombines TRBV6-6 with TRBJ2-2; 9 nucleotides agree with TRBD1. The germline gives CDR1 MNHNY, CDR2 SVGAGI (reference sequence). The CDR3 sequence is 14 residues long. Trimming removed 5 bases from V and 8 bases from J; junction bases left unmatched: 6. CDR3 bases: TGTGCCAGCAGTAGGGACAGGGAGAATGGGGAGCTGTTTTTT. Translated: CASSRDRENGELFF.

This clonotype occurred a few times. The CDR3 sequence: CASTPTTSWNEQFF. The CDR3 nucleotides are TGTGCCAGCACCCCGACTACCTCTTGGAATGAGCAGTTCTTC. The gene calls are TRBV28 and TRBJ2-1; D possibly corresponds to TRBD2 (5 bases). The V end lost 7 bases, the J end lost 7 bases, and 17 bases lay between the germline ends. CDR1 and CDR2 (germline): MDHEN, SYDVKM. The CDR3 spans 14 residues.

This clonotype has only a few counts. V usage is TRBV12-3 or TRBV12-4 and J usage is TRBJ1-1; 7 bases line up with TRBD1. Trimming cost V 4 bases and J 1 base; bases outside gene matches: 15. The CDR3 extends over 18 amino acids. The CDR3 region has the DNA TGTGCCAGCAGTTCGGGGAGGAGGGGGCTCATGAAGAACACTGAAGCTTTCTTT. This translates into CASSSGRRGLMKNTEAFF.